One sample yielded the 18 T cell receptor beta chains listed below, sequenced in a study of CD8+CD57+ T cells in acquired aplastic anemia. The template for TCR beta VDJ and CDR3 sequence profiling was genomic DNA. TCRdb redid the calling of the reads with MiXCR, one entry per CDR3 protein. In the table there are some 290,000 distinct CDR3 sequences, approximately 57% of which are singletons. The sample comprised sorted CD4+, CD8+, or CD8+CD57+ T cells (not recorded which) from PBMCs. The receptors here all came from a human donor with severe aplastic anemia or a healthy control (not recorded which).

The V and J genes are TRBV10-3 and TRBJ2-3; the D is unclear. This CDR3 contains 12 residues. V dropped 3 bases and J dropped 3 bases, with 4 bases sitting between them. Germline V lookup: CDR1 ENHRY, CDR2 SYGVKD. The CDR3 region is CAISERTDTQYF. In DNA, the CDR3 is TGTGCCATCAGTGAAAGGACAGATACGCAGTATTTT.

This rearrangement joins TRBV7-8 to TRBJ2-1; TRBD2 aligns across 7 bases. This CDR3 is 17 amino acids long. V dropped 1 base and J dropped 1; count of bases not matched to a gene: 7. CDR1 SGHVS and CDR2 FQNEAQ come from the germline V gene. DNA for the CDR3: TGTGCCAGCAGCTTAGGTGCGCGGGGGAATTCCTACAATGAGCAGTTCTTC. Translating gives CASSLGARGNSYNEQFF.

With regard to this clonotype: The CDR3 does not close with the conserved phenylalanine or tryptophan, likely indicating a read error. The DNA is left out, because the CDR3 cannot be placed on it with certainty; the CDR3 is given as TCRdb lists it. The CDR3 is CASSPGTGG. The chain carries TRBV12-3 or TRBV12-4 and TRBJ1-2; the listed D gene, TRBD1, was not tested against the DNA. The CDR3 extends over 9 residues, inclusive of both ends.

Concerning this clonotype itself: The junction departs from the called germline gene at one end, perhaps through a read error. The chain employs TRBV15 and TRBJ2-7; D tentatively fits TRBD1 or TRBD2 (5 bases each). The CDR3 is 21 amino acids. CDR1 and CDR2 (germline): LNHNV, YYDKDF (reference sequence). CDR3 sequence (DNA): TGTGCCACTAGCAGAGATTCCTTTCTGACAGATGGGAGCTGGGGAAGCTACGAGCAGTACTTC. This translates into CATSRDSFLTDGSWGSYEQYF.

The CDR3 loop is CASSSPTASGNTIYF. The CDR3 DNA sequence: TGTGCCAGCAGCTCCCCGACCGCCTCTGGAAACACCATATATTTT. The chain carries TRBV7-9 and TRBJ1-3; unclear D gene. Looked up from germline, CDR1 is SEHNR and CDR2 is FQNEAQ (reference sequence). V lost 4 bases and J lost 0, with 10 bases in between. This CDR3 contains 15 residues.

This clonotype was counted at least ten times. The chain recombines TRBV7-8 with TRBJ2-1; 14 bases fit TRBD2. Germline CDR1 and CDR2: SGHVS and FQNEAQ. The V and J ends lost 6 bases and 9 bases, in that order; junction bases with no gene match: 10. The CDR3 is 16 amino acids. The CDR3 here is CASSYRLAGGLSEQFF. The CDR3 region has the DNA TGTGCCAGCAGTTATCGACTAGCGGGGGGGCTCTCTGAGCAGTTCTTC.

This clonotype appeared once. An end of the junction does not agree with germline; a read error may underlie this. The V call is TRBV10-3, the J call TRBJ2-7; 10 nucleotides match TRBD1. Germline lookup yields CDR1 ENHRY and CDR2 SYGVKD. This CDR3 contains 14 residues. The chain's CDR3 is CASQSGTGAGEQYF. CDR3 in DNA: TGTGCCAGCCAGTCCGGGACAGGGGCGGGCGAGCAATACTTC.

V is TRBV2 and J is TRBJ1-1; 9 bases fit TRBD1. Germline-derived CDR1 and CDR2 are SNHLY and FYNNEI. V gave up 6 bases and J gave up 4 bases; unmatched junction bases: 3. This CDR3 region has 13 residues. The CDR3 region is CASRDRGTTEAFF. The CDR3 nucleotides are TGTGCCAGCAGGGACAGGGGAACCACTGAAGCTTTCTTT. Looking up the rest from reference TRBV2 and TRBJ1-1 gives the full variable domain: EPEVTQTPSHQVTQMGQEVILRCVPISNHLYFYWYRQILGQKVEFLVSFYNNEISEKSEIFDDQFSVERPDGSNFTLKIRSTKLEDSAMYFCASRDRGTTEAFFGQGTRLTVV.

With regard to this clonotype: At one boundary the junction diverges from the germline segment, which might be a read error. This rearrangement joins TRBV29-1 to TRBJ2-5, with 12 nucleotides matching TRBD1. This CDR3 spans 14 amino acids. Germline V lookup: CDR1 SQVTM, CDR2 ANQGSEA. The CDR3 loop is CSIERDRGRETQYF. The CDR3 DNA sequence: TGCAGCATTGAACGGGACAGGGGGCGAGAGACCCAGTACTTC.

The V gene is TRBV15, the J gene TRBJ1-5, with a tentative D call TRBD1 (5 bases). The germline V gene has CDR1 LNHNV and CDR2 YYDKDF (reference sequence). CDR3 length equals 16 residues. V was pared by 3 bases and J by 3 bases, with 15 bases between. DNA of the CDR3: TGTGCCACCAGCAGTCCCCGGGCAGGGCCCAATCAGCCCCAGCATTTT. Translated: CATSSPRAGPNQPQHF.

CDR3 nucleotides: TGCGCCAGCAGCTTCGGACGACCCGAGAGGGAGGAGCAGTACTTC. Translation gives CASSFGRPEREEQYF. The chain joins TRBV5-1 to TRBJ2-7, with a possible D match to TRBD2 (5 bases). CDR3 length equals 15 residues. The germline gives CDR1 SGHRS, CDR2 YFSETQ. V shed 2 bases and J shed 7 bases, with 19 bases lying between them.

The genes are TRBV7-3 and TRBJ2-7, with 9 bases lining up with TRBD1. V was clipped by 5 bases and J by 2 bases; unmatched bases: 10. Germline assignment: CDR1 SGHTA and CDR2 FQGTGA. The CDR3 is 16 amino acids. CDR3 sequence (DNA): TGTGCCAGCAGCCTTCAGACAGGGGGAGGACCCTACGAGCAGTACTTC. This translates into CASSLQTGGGPYEQYF.

The chain uses TRBV20-1 and TRBJ1-5; no clear D gene. V was clipped by 3 bases and J by 6 bases, with 3 bases between them. The CDR3 has 10 amino acids. Germline CDR1 DFQATT, CDR2 SNEGSKA (reference sequence). The CDR3 sequence: CSASGQPQHF. CDR3 DNA sequence: TGCAGTGCTAGTGGTCAGCCCCAGCATTTT.

On this clonotype: A clone one base away is much larger, so this may be a read error. The chain joins TRBV28 to TRBJ2-7; 9 bases match TRBD1. Germline V gene lookup returns CDR1 MDHEN and CDR2 SYDVKM. This CDR3 region has 15 residues. V dropped 5 bases and J dropped 3; count of bases not matched to a gene: 8. CDR3 sequence (DNA): TGTGCCAGCAGTCCGTGGACAGGGGACCTCTACGAGCAGTACTTC. The encoded protein is CASSPWTGDLYEQYF.

Comments on this clonotype: The junction departs from the called germline gene at one end, perhaps through a read error. The chain combines TRBV28 with TRBJ1-1, with D tentatively TRBD1 (6 bases). The CDR3 consists of 12 residues. The germline V gene encodes CDR1 MDHEN and CDR2 SYDVKM. CDR3 region: CASRTGTTEDFF. CDR3 sequence (DNA): TGTGCCAGCAGAACCGGGACAACTGAAGATTTCTTT.

This clonotype occurred a few times. The rearrangement links TRBV6-4 to TRBJ2-3; D is ambiguous. Germline-derived CDR1 and CDR2 are MRHNA and SNTAGT. The V end lost 4 bases, the J end lost 0 bases, and 8 bases lay between the germline ends. There are 14 residues in the CDR3. The CDR3 loop reads CASSASRSTDTQYF. The CDR3 coding sequence is TGTGCCAGCAGTGCATCCAGGAGCACAGATACGCAGTATTTT.

The V gene is TRBV6-5, the J gene TRBJ2-7; D gene unclear. This CDR3 has 14 amino acids. The V end was cut by 0 bases, the J end by 3 bases, with 9 bases between. Germline CDR1 and CDR2: MNHEY and SVGAGI. This CDR3 reads CASSYSRIRYEQYF. CDR3 DNA sequence: TGTGCCAGCAGTTACTCGAGGATTCGCTACGAGCAGTACTTC.

The chain joins TRBV19 to TRBJ1-6; 12 nucleotides match TRBD1. This CDR3 comprises 18 residues. Per the germline V gene, CDR1 is LNHDA and CDR2 is SQIVND (reference sequence). The trim removed 3 bases at V and 3 bases at J, leaving 6 bases unmatched. CDR3 amino acids: CASSMLGQGADYNSPLHF. CDR3 bases: TGTGCCAGTAGTATGTTGGGACAGGGGGCGGACTATAATTCACCCCTCCACTTT.